These 11 T cell receptor beta chains were sequenced from one sample in a study of regulatory T cells in long-lasting Graves disease. The time point denotes: newly diagnosed GD, antithyroid drugs for less than 3 months. Construction of the TCR library relied on RNA isolated from PBMCs. Building the TCR beta libraries relied on iRepertoire HTBI primers, and CDR3 regions underwent Arm-PCR. One entry per CDR3 protein, called by TCRdb with MiXCR from the multiplex PCR reads. The sample includes about 360,000 distinct CDR3 sequences, about 16% seen only once; the top ten take roughly a fifth. These records were also assigned to another study, of T cells in Graves' hyperthyroidism and ophthalmopathy.

Here the sequenced sample was peripheral blood mononuclear cells (PBMCs), taken at new diagnosis, from a patient treated with antithyroid drugs. The source of these receptors is a woman under 30 with Graves disease.

The chain links TRBV5-8 to TRBJ2-3, with TRBD1 matching over 9 bases. CDR1 and CDR2 (germline): SGHTS, YDEGEE. V was pared by 4 bases and J by 4 bases, with 7 bases of the junction left unmatched. The CDR3 runs 15 residues. The CDR3 DNA sequence: TGTGCCAGCAGCCCGGACAGGGGTTGGCCAGATACGCAGTATTTT. Protein sequence: CASSPDRGWPDTQYF.

This clonotype showed up just a few times. The gene calls are TRBV7-9 and TRBJ2-7; D may be TRBD1 (5 bases). Trimming stripped 4 bases from V and 2 bases from J, with 12 bases between. The germline V gene has CDR1 SEHNR and CDR2 FQNEAQ (reference sequence). The CDR3 has 14 amino acids. The CDR3 reads CASSSKTVTYEQYF. As DNA, the CDR3 is TGTGCCAGCAGCTCAAAGACAGTAACCTACGAGCAGTACTTC.

At least ten counts were recorded for this clonotype. The V gene is TRBV5-1, the J gene TRBJ2-1, with D maybe TRBD1 (6 bases). The CDR3 runs 13 residues. V lost 7 bases to trimming and J lost 5 bases, with 13 bases between them. CDR1 is SGHRS and CDR2 is YFSETQ in the germline V gene. The CDR3 loop is CASRRDIDNEQFF. The CDR3 DNA follows: TGCGCCAGCCGAAGGGACATAGACAATGAGCAGTTCTTC.

This clonotype has only a few counts. The chain combines TRBV5-1 with TRBJ1-4; D perhaps matches TRBD1 (6 bases). Germline CDR1 and CDR2: SGHRS and YFSETQ. Trimming cost V 3 bases and J 8 bases, with 17 bases left between them. The CDR3 runs 15 residues. Here the CDR3 reads CASSSDPGAKEKLFF. The CDR3 bases are TGCGCCAGCAGCTCTGACCCGGGGGCCAAGGAAAAACTGTTTTTT.

This clonotype was observed once. At one boundary the junction diverges from the germline segment, which might be a read error. The chain is built from TRBV15 and TRBJ2-4, with 7 positions matching TRBD2. From germline, CDR1 is LNHNV and CDR2 YYDKDF (reference sequence). This CDR3 is built from 14 residues. DNA for the CDR3: TGTACCACCAGCAGTCCAGCGGGATTGAACATTCAGTACTTC. Its translation is CTTSSPAGLNIQYF.

This clonotype was detected many times. The gene calls are TRBV30 and TRBJ1-5; possible D gene TRBD1, 5 bases. V lost 1 base, J lost 2 bases, and 15 bases lay in between. Germline V gives CDR1 GTSNPN, CDR2 SVGIG (reference sequence). This CDR3 has 16 residues. The CDR3 region has the DNA TGTGCCTGGAGTGAGACGCAGGGTCTCGGCAATCAGCCCCAGCATTTT. Translating gives CAWSETQGLGNQPQHF.

This clonotype was seen at least ten times. This chain connects TRBV2 to TRBJ2-5, with D possibly being TRBD1 or TRBD2 (6 bases each). This CDR3 has 16 residues. Germline-derived CDR1 and CDR2 are SNHLY and FYNNEI. V dropped 3 bases and J dropped 1 base, with 15 bases sitting between them. In DNA form, the CDR3 reads TGTGCCAGCAGTGAGGGAGGAGGGGGGCTCCAAGAGACCCAGTACTTC. As protein: CASSEGGGGLQETQYF.

In regard to this clonotype: A read error may be the cause here, since a much bigger clone is one base away. V gene TRBV29-1 combines with J gene TRBJ2-1; D is uncertain. The germline gives CDR1 SQVTM, CDR2 ANQGSEA. This CDR3 contains 10 residues. CDR3 in DNA: TGCGGCGTAATATACAATGAGCAGTTCTTC. Its translation is CGVIYNEQFF.

The CDR3 nucleotides are TGTGCCAGCAGCTTAGCGCCGACGACTAGCGGGGCGGGCGGGGAGCTGTTTTTT. This codes for CASSLAPTTSGAGGELFF. The chain has TRBV7-2 and TRBJ2-2, with TRBD2 identical over 11 bases. This CDR3 spans 18 amino acids. In germline, CDR1 is SGHTA, CDR2 FQGNSA. V was pared by 0 bases and J by 7 bases, with 10 bases of the junction left unmatched.

This clonotype was observed at least ten times. The chain combines TRBV6-1 with TRBJ2-2; D may correspond to TRBD1 or TRBD2 (6 bases each). CDR3 length equals 15 residues. Germline assignment: CDR1 MNHNS and CDR2 SASEGT. V was trimmed by 4 bases and J by 3 bases, leaving 12 bases between them. The CDR3 DNA sequence: TGTGCCAGCAGTGGCCTCGGGGGCGACACCGGGGAGCTGTTTTTT. This translates into CASSGLGGDTGELFF.

This clonotype showed up many times. The chain joins TRBV5-1 to TRBJ2-2, with a tentative D call TRBD2 (6 bases). Germline values: CDR1 SGHRS, CDR2 YFSETQ. This CDR3 is built from 15 residues. Trimming cost V 4 bases and J 6 bases, with 16 bases left between them. CDR3 coding DNA: TGCGCCAGCAGCATAAGACCCGGAGGGTCCGGGGAGCTGTTTTTT. Its translation is CASSIRPGGSGELFF.